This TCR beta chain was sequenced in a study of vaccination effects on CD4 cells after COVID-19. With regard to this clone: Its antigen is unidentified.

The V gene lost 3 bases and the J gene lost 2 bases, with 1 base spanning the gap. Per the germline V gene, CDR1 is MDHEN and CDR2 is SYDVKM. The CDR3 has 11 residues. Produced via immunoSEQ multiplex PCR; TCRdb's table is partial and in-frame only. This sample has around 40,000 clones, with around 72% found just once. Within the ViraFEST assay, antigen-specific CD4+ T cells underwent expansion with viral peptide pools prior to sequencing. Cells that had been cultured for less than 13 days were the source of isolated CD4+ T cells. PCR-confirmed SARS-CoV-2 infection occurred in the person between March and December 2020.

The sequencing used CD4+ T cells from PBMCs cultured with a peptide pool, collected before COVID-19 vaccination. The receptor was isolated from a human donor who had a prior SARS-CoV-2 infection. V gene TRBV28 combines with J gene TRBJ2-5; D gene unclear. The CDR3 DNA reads TGTGCCAGCAGTTTTCAAGAGACCCAGTACTTC. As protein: CASSFQETQYF.